This TCR beta chain was sequenced for a study of blood T cell repertoires in COVID-19. Study background: Nucleic acid was either cDNA or gDNA, and it came from T cells, B-cell-depleted T cells, or PBMCs.

Trimming removed 2 bases from V and 9 bases from J, with 8 bases in between. The CDR3 is 12 amino acids. Germline values: CDR1 SGHVS, CDR2 FNYEAQ. Authors' processing steps: Estimates of nucleated cell counts were drawn from the amplification of reference gene primers. The repertoire was sequenced with immunoSEQ multiplex PCR; TCRdb's copy has only in-frame clones and lacks some. That table furnishes V, J and clone size, whereas the DNA furnished D and trimming. The data hold about 310,000 clones, with 70% to 90% observed a single time. The receptor comes from a man aged 30 to 39 who had recovered from COVID-19. The chain carries TRBV7-6 and TRBJ2-1; no clear D. Sequenced sample: PBMCs or T cells enriched from blood (not recorded which). The CDR3 DNA sequence: TGTGCCAGCAGCTTAATGGCTGGTGAGCAGTTCTTC. Translating it yields CASSLMAGEQFF.